Below, 2 T cell receptor beta chains from the same sample are listed, as sequenced in a study of low-dose radiotherapy and immunotherapy resistance in tumors (dated by TCRdb to between 2021 and 2024). The sample's time point, from its label and the paper: before trial treatment. Sequenced on an Illumina MiniSeq. To make first-strand cDNA, Superscript III was used along with a set of TRAV- and TRBV-specific primers so that both the TCRalpha and TCRbeta chains were covered. TCRs were amplified with Phusion for about 21 PCR cycles, with a constant-region primer paired with the adapter attached to the V primers. Starting from the raw public reads, TCRdb applied fastp trimming at Q25, assembled clones with MiXCR and retained in-frame beta chains. Identical CDR3 proteins give one entry, which carries the most common genes and DNA. This sample lists more than 85,000 distinct CDR3 sequences; under 10% were detected once. The ten largest clones represent around 0.93% of the sample.

The specimen comprised PBMCs, sampled before treatment. The origin of the receptors is a male donor with prostate cancer.

This clonotype has a count of ten or more. V is TRBV7-9 and J is TRBJ2-3; D not resolved. CDR3 length: 11 amino acids. Trimming cost V 5 bases and J 5 bases, with 5 bases left between them. Germline CDR1 and CDR2: SEHNR and FQNEAQ (reference sequence). The CDR3 loop is CASSEIDTQYF. CDR3 nucleotide sequence: TGTGCCAGCAGCGAGATAGATACGCAGTATTTT.

This clonotype was found many times. The V call is TRBV5-1, the J call TRBJ2-1; 11 bases match TRBD2. Germline CDR1 and CDR2: SGHRS and YFSETQ. The CDR3 length is 15 residues. V shed 2 bases, J shed 8 bases, and the junction held 6 bases outside the gene matches. CDR3 region: CASSFTSGSIYEQFF. CDR3 sequence (DNA): TGCGCCAGCAGCTTTACTAGCGGGAGTATCTATGAGCAGTTCTTC.